This T cell receptor beta chain was sequenced in a study of T cell responses to AZD1222 COVID-19 vaccine (dated by TCRdb to the early 2020s). Background for the entire study: Because spike-specific TCR depth and breadth did not differ between the two schedules, AZD1222 recipients who got a second dose at roughly 4 weeks were pooled with those who got a second dose at roughly 12 weeks. TCR sequencing was performed for 230 to 250 trial participants, of whom approximately 200 were given two doses of AZD1222 and roughly 25 were given two doses of MenACWY control vaccine. Enrollment into the trials was organized by age into subgroups of 18-55, 56-69 and 70-plus years, and those subgroups contained roughly 150, 30 and 60 TCR-sequenced participants, respectively.

For CDR1 and CDR2, the germline V gene lists SGDLS and YYNGEE. From cysteine to phenylalanine, the CDR3 is 13 amino acids long. This entry keeps only the CDR3 DNA: 39 bases, framed from base 1. V and J lose 4 bases and 4 bases, and a span of 11 bases separates them. In the paper's terms, the time point label means: baseline before first vaccination. Vaccinee samples were obtained from the UK trials COV001 and COV002, which included a single-blind randomized controlled phase 2/3 trial of AZD1222 (ChAdOx1 nCoV-19) in healthy adults. For TCRbeta chain sequencing, PBMC samples were collected from trial participants at day 0 and at day 28 after the second dose. What the work shows at the level of the full study, not this receptor alone: Participants were mostly white British, with more females than males. The authors suggested clonal diversity may have been underestimated. The vaccine-associated CD4 TCRs covered the entire spike protein, and the dominant responses fell in regions 160-218 and 743-854. A significant rise in spike-specific TCR breadth and depth was observed after two AZD1222 doses relative to day 0 and relative to MenACWY recipients. In the small 56-69-year group, the increase in depth fell short of significance, most likely because of low power. Reportedly, almost half of the unique spike-specific TCRs recognized epitopes lying outside the regions that are mutated in the B.1.351 and B.1.1.7 variants. Conclusions about previously exposed vaccinees were limited because only 5 or 6 AZD1222 recipients were SARS-CoV-2 seropositive at baseline. Because no day 14 peak-response samples were available, the repertoires could be characterized only after the peak T cell response.

The CDR3 regions of human TCRbeta chains were subjected to immunosequencing. Concerning the study's data processing: TCRs in the repertoires were compared against a reference library of SARS-CoV-2-specific TCRs that had been generated with the MIRA antigen-specificity platform. Breadth was defined as the fraction of unique TCRs that were SARS-CoV-2-associated, and depth was defined as the fraction of total T cells that were SARS-CoV-2-associated. Using the MIRA data, each spike-specific TCR was assigned both to the spike region to which the TCR was reactive and to a CD4 or CD8 class. Log10-transformed breadth and depth values were compared by one-way ANOVA with Sidak's multiple comparisons tests. TCRdb limited this immuneACCESS table to in-frame rearrangements with V and J called. A share of clones is missing; checked studies link under half to unresolved V genes, and the rest is unexplained. D and trimming come from the DNA, and the V and J calls and clone size come from that table. Counted in this sample were 75,000 to 95,000 clones; approximately 91% of them appeared once. The ten top clones hold roughly 21% of the sample.

A note on this clone: No cognate antigen has been identified for it. The sample holds no much larger clone one base away, and base qualities are not on file.

The sequence came from an adult in good health. Recombination connected TRBV9 to TRBJ1-2; a confident D gene designation cannot be given. The sequences come from peripheral blood, collected on day 0 of AZD1222 vaccination. The CDR3 amino acid sequence is: CASSRGRTYGYTF. The nucleotide sequence reads as follows: TGTGCCAGCAGCAGAGGACGGACCTATGGCTACACCTTC.